Here is one T cell receptor beta chain with its context. The antigen remains undetermined. Assay: immunoSEQ multiplex PCR; the TCRdb copy retains only in-frame clones and omits some. The sample has about 1.1 million clones, 78% seen once. Trimming removed 5 bases from V and 5 bases from J; junction bases left unmatched: 12. The CDR3 runs 18 residues. Germline loops: CDR1 SGHNT, CDR2 YENEEA. The data stem from a study of shared clonotypes between healthy human individuals. General observations from the study: Naive CD4 clonotype sharing across several donors was approximately 5.2%. It was expected that sequencing depth would affect clonotype sharing among donors. Memory subsets generally showed lower estimated richness than naive subsets. The represented genetic and exposure-history diversity was limited by the small number of donors.

The chain joins TRBV11-3 to TRBJ2-3; 14 bases agree with TRBD2. This receptor was identified in a man younger than 35 in good health. Some clones in this sample may be carry-over from other donors' samples. Sample: memory CD4+ T cells from PBMCs. Subset noted: CD45RA-negative fraction. CDR3: CASSVGEGLAGVRDTQYF. The CDR3 DNA sequence: TGTGCCAGCAGCGTGGGTGAGGGACTAGCGGGAGTAAGAGATACGCAGTATTTT.